The 23 T cell receptor beta chains presented below share a single source sample, sequenced in a study of blood T cell repertoires in COVID-19. Only in-frame clones appear in the TCRdb table, and some are missing; sequencing was by immunoSEQ multiplex PCR. This table has about 180,000 clones, 82% appearing once. Sequenced input: peripheral blood. The receptors stem from a woman in her seventies with acute or convalescent COVID-19.

The chain couples TRBV2 to TRBJ2-2; 9 nucleotides align to TRBD1. CDR3 length: 14 amino acids. Trimming removed 6 bases from V and 5 bases from J; junction bases left unmatched: 4. Germline CDR1 reads SNHLY; CDR2 reads FYNNEI. CDR3 in DNA: TGTGCCAGCAGAACCGGGACAGGGACCGGGGAGCTGTTTTTT. It yields the protein CASRTGTGTGELFF.

The CDR3 reads CATSDPKTSGATDTQYF. The CDR3 coding sequence is TGTGCCACCAGTGACCCTAAGACTAGCGGGGCAACAGATACGCAGTATTTT. The V gene is TRBV24-1, the J gene TRBJ2-3; 11 nucleotides align to TRBD2. J gave up 3 bases and V 4 bases, and 8 bases lay outside the gene matches. Germline CDR1 and CDR2: KGHDR and SFDVKD. The CDR3 is 17 residues long.

This clone occurred a few times. The rearrangement links TRBV3-1 (or the pseudogene TRBV3-2) to TRBJ2-7; 8 bases align to TRBD1. This CDR3 spans 14 amino acids. V was clipped by 3 bases and J by 1 base; unmatched bases: 2. Germline V CDR1 and CDR2: LGHDT, YNNKEL (reference sequence). The chain's CDR3 is CASSHWTGSYEQYF. The CDR3 DNA is TGTGCCAGCAGCCACTGGACAGGGTCCTACGAGCAGTACTTC.

The chain has TRBV6-4 and TRBJ1-1; 8 bases line up with TRBD1. This CDR3 spans 19 amino acids. Looked up from germline, CDR1 is MRHNA and CDR2 is SNTAGT. V gave up 7 bases and J gave up 8 bases; unmatched junction bases: 27. CDR3: CASTSTIGQGPLIREEAFF. As DNA, the CDR3 is TGTGCCAGCACCTCCACCATTGGACAGGGCCCCCTCATCAGAGAAGAAGCTTTCTTT.

The chain combines TRBV3-1 (or the pseudogene TRBV3-2) with TRBJ2-3, with D tentatively TRBD1 (5 bases). The germline gives CDR1 LGHDT, CDR2 YNNKEL (reference sequence). V shed 7 bases and J shed 0 bases, with 8 bases lying between them. CDR3 length: 13 amino acids. The CDR3 spells CASKRQSTDTQYF. CDR3 sequence (DNA): TGTGCCAGCAAGAGACAGAGCACAGATACGCAGTATTTT.

This chain uses TRBV7-2 with TRBJ1-1; D is unresolved. The CDR3 sequence is 13 residues long. The germline gives CDR1 SGHTA, CDR2 FQGNSA. Trimming shortened V by 1 base and J by 4 bases, and 7 bases separated the two germline ends. The chain's CDR3 is CASSLDSPTEAFF. The CDR3 DNA sequence: TGTGCCAGCAGCTTAGACTCGCCCACTGAAGCTTTCTTT.

This clone appeared once. The chain is built from TRBV4-1 and TRBJ1-1; D ambiguous. The V gene's germline CDR1 is MGHRA and CDR2 YSYEKL. V was trimmed by 1 base and J by 3 bases, leaving 9 bases between them. The CDR3 runs to 14 residues. The CDR3 here is CASSQGWEDTEAFF. The CDR3 nucleotides read TGCGCCAGCAGCCAAGGGTGGGAGGACACTGAAGCTTTCTTT.

The gene calls are TRBV7-3 and TRBJ2-6; 10 bases are a match to TRBD1. The CDR3 is 17 residues long. With V trimmed by 3 bases and J by 0 bases, 2 bases remained unmatched. CDR1 SGHTA and CDR2 FQGTGA come from the germline V gene. CDR3 in amino acids: CASSLTGGNSGANVLTF. In nucleotides, the CDR3 is TGTGCCAGCAGCTTGACAGGGGGCAACTCTGGGGCCAACGTCCTGACTTTC. Variable domain in full (rest from reference TRBV7-3 and TRBJ2-6): GAGVSQTPSNKVTEKGKYVELRCDPISGHTALYWYRQSLGQGPEFLIYFQGTGAADDSGLPNDRFFAVRPEGSVSTLKIQRTERGDSAVYLCASSLTGGNSGANVLTFGAGSRLTVL.

There are many counts of this clone. The chain has TRBV30 and TRBJ2-7; TRBD2 is a possible D gene (6 bases). The CDR3 extends over 14 amino acids. CDR1 is GTSNPN and CDR2 is SVGIG in the germline V gene (reference sequence). Trimming took 1 base from V and 2 from J, leaving 12 bases between them. Here the CDR3 reads CAWSGGGKTYEQYF. DNA for the CDR3: TGTGCCTGGAGTGGGGGCGGGAAGACCTACGAGCAGTACTTC.

The J gene is TRBJ2-5, the V gene TRBV7-3, with 11 bases lining up with TRBD2. The CDR3 runs to 18 residues. Losses at the gene ends were 2 bases for V and 1 base for J; bases not matched to a gene: 9. Germline V gene data show CDR1 as SGHTA and CDR2 as FQGTGA. The CDR3 nucleotides are TGTGCCAGCAGCTTATGGGGGACTAGCGGAACGGGCCAAGAGACCCAGTACTTC. It is translated as CASSLWGTSGTGQETQYF.

The rearrangement joins TRBV7-2 to TRBJ1-1; 10 positions match TRBD1. Losses at the gene ends were 4 bases for V and 5 bases for J; bases not matched to a gene: 4. The CDR3 has 14 amino acids. CDR1 and CDR2 (germline): SGHTA, FQGNSA. The CDR3 nucleotides read TGTGCCAGCAGCTCTAGGGGACAGGGGACTGAAGCTTTCTTT. Its translation: CASSSRGQGTEAFF.

The rearrangement links TRBV5-1 to TRBJ2-5, with D possibly matching TRBD1 (6 bases). Germline CDR1 is SGHRS and CDR2 is YFSETQ. Between the trimmed V and J ends, which lost 0 bases and 1 base, there was a span of 13 bases. The CDR3 spans 16 residues. The CDR3, as DNA: TGCGCCAGCAGCTTGGCCGACTCGACAGGCCAAGAGACCCAGTACTTC. This sequence encodes CASSLADSTGQETQYF.

The rearrangement joins TRBV28 to TRBJ1-1, with D uncertain. CDR1 and CDR2 (germline): MDHEN, SYDVKM. The CDR3 loop spans 15 amino acids. Trimming stripped 6 bases from V and 3 bases from J, with 17 bases between. This CDR3 is CASRVNGPGYTEAFF. The CDR3 coding sequence is TGTGCCAGCAGGGTCAACGGACCGGGGTACACTGAAGCTTTCTTT.

The chain links TRBV11-2 to TRBJ1-2, with 8 bases identical to TRBD1. The length of the CDR3 is 19 residues. Germline assignment: CDR1 SGHAT and CDR2 FQNNGV. V was clipped by 4 bases and J by 8 bases; unmatched bases: 24. CDR3 loop: CASSSVKGTGPRGGDGYTF. DNA of the CDR3: TGTGCCAGCAGCTCGGTAAAAGGGACAGGCCCTCGCGGAGGCGACGGCTACACCTTC.

The chain carries TRBV15 and TRBJ1-1, with D possibly matching TRBD1 (6 bases). V lost 1 base and J lost 3, with 12 bases in between. CDR3 size: 15 residues. CDR1 and CDR2 (germline): LNHNV, YYDKDF (reference sequence). As DNA, the CDR3 is TGTGCCACCAGCAGAGGAGGGGGGGCTGACACTGAAGCTTTCTTT. This encodes CATSRGGGADTEAFF.

This chain connects TRBV5-1 to TRBJ1-2; D ambiguous. V lost 0 bases, J lost 8 bases, and 11 bases lay in between. This CDR3 comprises 13 residues. CDR1 and CDR2 from the germline V gene are SGHRS and YFSETQ. CDR3 nucleotide sequence: TGCGCCAGCAGCTTGGGTCAGGTTGAGGGCTACACCTTC. Amino acids: CASSLGQVEGYTF.

CDR3 sequence: CASSQEWRGVGETQYF. The DNA of the CDR3 is TGTGCCAGCAGCCAAGAATGGCGGGGGGTAGGAGAGACCCAGTACTTC. This chain joins TRBV3-1 (or the pseudogene TRBV3-2) and TRBJ2-5, with 8 bases aligning to TRBD2. The CDR3 has 16 residues. The V segment lost 0 bases and the J segment 4 bases; nucleotides outside the gene matches: 7. Per germline, CDR1 LGHDT and CDR2 YNNKEL (reference sequence).

This clone was recorded once. This sequence joins TRBV5-1 and TRBJ1-1, with a possible D match to TRBD1 (5 bases). Germline V gene data show CDR1 as SGHRS and CDR2 as YFSETQ. The V end was cut by 4 bases, the J end by 1 base, with 11 bases between. This CDR3 is 14 amino acids long. In DNA form, the CDR3 reads TGCGCCAGCAGCGTTCAGGGTCCGAACACTGAAGCTTTCTTT. This codes for CASSVQGPNTEAFF. Full variable domain (remainder filled in from reference TRBV5-1 and TRBJ1-1): KAGVTQTPRYLIKTRGQQVTLSCSPISGHRSVSWYQQTPGQGLQFLFEYFSETQRNKGNFPGRFSGRQFSNSRSEMNVSTLELGDSALYLCASSVQGPNTEAFFGQGTRLTVV.

The CDR3 bases are TGTGCCAGTAGTATTGGGGACAACAATGAGCAGTTCTTC. Encoded protein: CASSIGDNNEQFF. The gene calls are TRBV19 and TRBJ2-1; D possibly corresponds to TRBD1 (6 bases). Germline V gives CDR1 LNHDA, CDR2 SQIVND (reference sequence). V was cut by 3 bases and J by 5 bases, with 8 bases left in between. The CDR3 is 13 amino acids.

The gene calls are TRBV12-3 or TRBV12-4 and TRBJ1-1; no clear D gene. The CDR3 extends over 13 amino acids. V dropped 7 bases and J dropped 1 base, with 10 bases sitting between them. Here the CDR3 DNA reads TGTGCCAGCACCTTTGGGCAGAACACTGAAGCTTTCTTT. Translation gives CASTFGQNTEAFF.

This chain joins TRBV3-1 (or the pseudogene TRBV3-2) and TRBJ1-5; D is unresolved. From germline, CDR1 is LGHDT and CDR2 YNNKEL (reference sequence). Trimming removed 4 bases from V and 4 bases from J, with 11 bases in between. This CDR3 has 14 amino acids. As DNA, the CDR3 is TGTGCCAGCAGCCCCTCGGGTGGAAATCAGCCCCAGCATTTT. Translated: CASSPSGGNQPQHF.

The V and J genes are TRBV4-3 and TRBJ1-5; perhaps TRBD1 as D (6 bases). V was clipped by 3 bases and J by 4 bases, with 16 bases between them. This CDR3 is 16 amino acids long. Germline loops: CDR1 LGHNA, CDR2 YSLEER. CDR3 sequence reads: CASSQRTGIGNQPQHF. CDR3 DNA sequence: TGCGCCAGCAGCCAGCGAACAGGGATTGGGAATCAGCCCCAGCATTTT.

The chain couples TRBV7-7 to TRBJ1-6; D is perhaps TRBD1 (6 bases). The CDR3 extends over 16 amino acids. Trimming stripped 5 bases from V and 6 bases from J, with 17 bases between. The V gene's germline CDR1 is SSHAT and CDR2 FNYEAQ (reference sequence). Here the CDR3 DNA reads TGTGCCAGCAGCGCCTCACCACAGGGTTTTAATTCACCCCTCCACTTT. It is translated as CASSASPQGFNSPLHF.